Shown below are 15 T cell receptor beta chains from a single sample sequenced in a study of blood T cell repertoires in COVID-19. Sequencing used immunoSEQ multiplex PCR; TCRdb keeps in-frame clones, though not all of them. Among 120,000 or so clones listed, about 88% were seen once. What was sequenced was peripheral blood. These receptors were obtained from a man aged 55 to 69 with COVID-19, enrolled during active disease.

The CDR3: CASSRTGVYSNQPQHF. CDR3 DNA sequence: TGTGCCAGCAGCCGGACAGGTGTTTATAGCAATCAGCCCCAGCATTTT. This chain connects TRBV28 to TRBJ1-5, with TRBD1 matching 7 bases. Germline values: CDR1 MDHEN, CDR2 SYDVKM. This CDR3 spans 16 amino acids. V shed 6 bases, J shed 0 bases, and the junction held 8 bases outside the gene matches.

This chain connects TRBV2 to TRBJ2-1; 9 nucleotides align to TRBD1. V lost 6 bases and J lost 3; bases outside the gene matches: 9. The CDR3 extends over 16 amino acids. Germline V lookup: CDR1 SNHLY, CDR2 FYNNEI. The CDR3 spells CASRHRGLGLYNEQFF. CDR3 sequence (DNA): TGTGCCAGCAGGCACAGGGGGCTCGGTCTCTACAATGAGCAGTTCTTC.

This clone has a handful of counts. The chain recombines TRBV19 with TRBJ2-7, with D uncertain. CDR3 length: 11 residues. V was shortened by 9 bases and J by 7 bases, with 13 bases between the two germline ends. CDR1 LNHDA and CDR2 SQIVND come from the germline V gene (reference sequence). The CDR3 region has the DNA TGTGCCAGCTCTTCAGTGTCTGAGCAGTACTTC. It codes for CASSSVSEQYF.

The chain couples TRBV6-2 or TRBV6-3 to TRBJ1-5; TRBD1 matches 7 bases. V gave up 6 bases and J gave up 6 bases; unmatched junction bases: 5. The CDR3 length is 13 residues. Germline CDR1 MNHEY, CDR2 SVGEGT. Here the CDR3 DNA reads TGTGCCAGCAGCGACAGGGATGGTCAGCCCCAGCATTTT. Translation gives CASSDRDGQPQHF.

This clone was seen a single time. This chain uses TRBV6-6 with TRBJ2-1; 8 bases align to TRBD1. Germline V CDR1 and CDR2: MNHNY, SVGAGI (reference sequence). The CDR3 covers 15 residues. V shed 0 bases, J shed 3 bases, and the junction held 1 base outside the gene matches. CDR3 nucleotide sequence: TGTGCCAGCAGTTACTCCACAGGGGGCTACAATGAGCAGTTCTTC. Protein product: CASSYSTGGYNEQFF.

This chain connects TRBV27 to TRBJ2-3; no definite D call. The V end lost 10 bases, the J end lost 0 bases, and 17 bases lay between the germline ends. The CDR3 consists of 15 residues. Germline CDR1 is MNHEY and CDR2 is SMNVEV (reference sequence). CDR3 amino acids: CATQPRNYSTDTQYF. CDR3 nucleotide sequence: TGTGCCACCCAACCCCGCAACTATAGCACAGATACGCAGTATTTT.

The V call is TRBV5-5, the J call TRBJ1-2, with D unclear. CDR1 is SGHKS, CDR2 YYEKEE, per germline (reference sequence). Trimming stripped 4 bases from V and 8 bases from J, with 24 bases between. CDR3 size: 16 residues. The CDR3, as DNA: TGTGCCAGCAGCAACGGGCGCGGGAGCGGCCTTGGGGGCTACACCTTC. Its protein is CASSNGRGSGLGGYTF.

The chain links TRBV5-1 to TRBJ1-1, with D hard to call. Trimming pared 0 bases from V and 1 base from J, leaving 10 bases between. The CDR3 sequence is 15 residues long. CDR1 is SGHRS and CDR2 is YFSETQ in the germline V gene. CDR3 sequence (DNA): TGCGCCAGCAGCTTGGATGGCAGGTGGAACACTGAAGCTTTCTTT. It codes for CASSLDGRWNTEAFF.

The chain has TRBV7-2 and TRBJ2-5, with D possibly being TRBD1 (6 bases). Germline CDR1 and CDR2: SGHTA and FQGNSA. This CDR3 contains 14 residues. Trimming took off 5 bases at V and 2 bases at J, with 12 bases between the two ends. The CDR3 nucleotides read TGTGCCAGCAGCCAAGGGGGTAGTCAAGAGACCCAGTACTTC. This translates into CASSQGGSQETQYF. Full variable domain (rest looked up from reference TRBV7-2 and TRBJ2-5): GAGVSQSPSNKVTEKGKDVELRCDPISGHTALYWYRQSLGQGLEFLIYFQGNSAPDKSGLPSDRFSAERTGGSVSTLTIQRTQQEDSAVYLCASSQGGSQETQYFGPGTRLLVL.

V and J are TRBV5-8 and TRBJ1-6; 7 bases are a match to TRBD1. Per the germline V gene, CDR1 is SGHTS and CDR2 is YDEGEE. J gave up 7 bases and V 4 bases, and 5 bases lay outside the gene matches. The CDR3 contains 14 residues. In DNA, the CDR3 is TGTGCCAGCAGCGAGACAGGGACGAATTCACCCCTCCACTTT. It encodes CASSETGTNSPLHF. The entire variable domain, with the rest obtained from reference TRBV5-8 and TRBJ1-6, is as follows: EAGVTQSPTHLIKTRGQQATLRCSPISGHTSVYWYQQALGLGLQFLLWYDEGEERNRGNFPPRFSGRQFPNYSSELNVNALELEDSALYLCASSETGTNSPLHFGNGTRLTVT.

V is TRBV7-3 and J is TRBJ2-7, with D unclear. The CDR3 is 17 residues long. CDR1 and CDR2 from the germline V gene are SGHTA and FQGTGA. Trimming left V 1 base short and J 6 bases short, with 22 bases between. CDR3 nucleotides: TGTGCCAGCAGCTTAAGGCCCAGATTGGCAGGCAACGGCGAGCAGTACTTC. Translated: CASSLRPRLAGNGEQYF.

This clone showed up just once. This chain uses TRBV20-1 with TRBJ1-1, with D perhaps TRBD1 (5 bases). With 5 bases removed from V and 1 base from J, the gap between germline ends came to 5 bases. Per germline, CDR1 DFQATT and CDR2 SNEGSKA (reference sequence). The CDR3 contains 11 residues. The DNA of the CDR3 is TGCAGTGCTCAGGGGAACACTGAAGCTTTCTTT. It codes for CSAQGNTEAFF.

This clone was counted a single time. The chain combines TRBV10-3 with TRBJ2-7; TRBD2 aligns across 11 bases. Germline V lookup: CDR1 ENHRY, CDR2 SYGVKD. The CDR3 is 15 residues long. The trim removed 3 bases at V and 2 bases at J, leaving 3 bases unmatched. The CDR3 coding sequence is TGTGCCATCAGTGAAAGGGGACTAGCGGCCTACGAGCAGTACTTC. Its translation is CAISERGLAAYEQYF.

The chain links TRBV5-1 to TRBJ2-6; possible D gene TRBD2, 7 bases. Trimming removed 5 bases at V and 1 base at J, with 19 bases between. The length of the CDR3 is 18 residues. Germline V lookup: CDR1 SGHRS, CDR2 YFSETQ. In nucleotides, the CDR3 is TGCGCCAGCAGTCGGGACATAGCCGGGGGGTCTGGGGCCAACGTCCTGACTTTC. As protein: CASSRDIAGGSGANVLTF.

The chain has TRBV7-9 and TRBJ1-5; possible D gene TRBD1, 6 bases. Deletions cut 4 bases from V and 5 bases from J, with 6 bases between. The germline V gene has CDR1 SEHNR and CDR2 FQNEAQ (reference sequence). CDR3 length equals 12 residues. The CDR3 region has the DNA TGTGCCAGCAGCTCAGGGGATCAGCCCCAGCATTTT. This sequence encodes CASSSGDQPQHF.